The present entry profiles one T cell receptor beta chain with its context. Its antigen is not known. J gave up 1 base and V 2 bases, and 9 bases lay outside the gene matches. The germline V gene has CDR1 ENHRY and CDR2 SYGVKD. This CDR3 spans 18 amino acids. These data belong to a study of OX40 agonist ivuxolimab in advanced cancers. Data came from immunoSEQ multiplex PCR; TCRdb stores just in-frame clones and leaves some out. The sample has approximately 91,000 clones; over 75% are singletons. Study-wide results and caveats: Relative to CD4+ cells, CD8+ T cells on average had more expanded clones.

The chain is built from TRBV10-3 and TRBJ1-1; 11 nucleotides match TRBD1. The sequenced sample was CD4+ or CD8+ T cells sorted from blood, obtained in a trial of the OX40 agonist ivuxolimab. This clonotype was obtained from an adult with an advanced solid tumor such as melanoma, head and neck, liver or kidney cancer. The CDR3: CAISEAGTGGSWNTEAFF. CDR3 in DNA: TGTGCCATCAGTGAGGCCGGGACAGGGGGATCTTGGAACACTGAAGCTTTCTTT.